This T cell receptor beta chain stems from a study of blood T cells in healthy people across ages. The authors isolated at least 6.5 million PBMCs per sample. With a J-beta primer mix and a sample-barcoded 5' primer, a second PCR ran 7 to 11 cycles. Each cDNA molecule, via a template-switch adaptor with 12 random nucleotides, was tagged. CDR3-containing paired-end reads numbering at least 3 million came from each sample. TCRdb passed the 5' RACE reads through MiXCR, listing each CDR3 protein once. The table includes about 1.4 million distinct CDR3 sequences, approximately 59% detected once. This TCR was recovered from a man younger than 35 in good health. Sequenced sample: blood.

CDR3 DNA sequence: TGTGCCAGCAGCTTCAACAGGGGGGAGTACAATGAGCAGTTCTTC. Amino acid sequence: CASSFNRGEYNEQFF. V and J are TRBV11-2 and TRBJ2-1; TRBD1 agrees at 8 bases. The CDR3 covers 15 residues. CDR1 SGHAT and CDR2 FQNNGV come from the germline V gene. The V and J ends lost 3 bases and 4 bases, in that order; junction bases with no gene match: 5. Full variable domain (outside the CDR3, taken from reference TRBV11-2 and TRBJ2-1): EAGVAQSPRYKIIEKRQSVAFWCNPISGHATLYWYQQILGQGPKLLIQFQNNGVVDDSQLPKDRFSAERLKGVDSTLKIQPAKLEDSAVYLCASSFNRGEYNEQFFGPGTRLTVL.